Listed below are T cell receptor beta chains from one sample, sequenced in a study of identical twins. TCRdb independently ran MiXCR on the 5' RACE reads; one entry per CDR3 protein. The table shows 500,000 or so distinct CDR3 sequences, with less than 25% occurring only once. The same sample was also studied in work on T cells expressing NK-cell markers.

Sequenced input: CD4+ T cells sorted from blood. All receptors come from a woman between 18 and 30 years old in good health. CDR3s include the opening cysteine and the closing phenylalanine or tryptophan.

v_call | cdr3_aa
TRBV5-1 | CASRTDRLYGYTF
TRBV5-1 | CASSSNDRDGYTF
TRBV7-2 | CASSARQGPPDTQYF
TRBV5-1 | CASSATGARDYEQYF
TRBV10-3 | CAIRADIEETQYF
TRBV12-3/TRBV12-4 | CASSLGLAGRYEQYF
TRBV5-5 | CASSPTGGNNQPQHF
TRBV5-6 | CASSYGGPNQPQHF
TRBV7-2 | CASSPPGRTGETQYF
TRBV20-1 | CSARQGIGAEAFF
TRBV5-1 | CASSWDPSSYEQYF
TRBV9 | CASSAVTPRGETQYF
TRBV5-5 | CASSSTFGQGADNEQFF
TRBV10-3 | CAISDDRLGDTEAFF
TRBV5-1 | CASSPTVPNTGELFF
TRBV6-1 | CASGRSYEQYF
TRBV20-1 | CSASPPHGSLNTEAFF
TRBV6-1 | CATKAGGEYNEQFF
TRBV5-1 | CASSVGDSSSYNEQFF
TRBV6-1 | CASGGQGTGSPLHF
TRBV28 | CASSSPGTRRYNEQFF
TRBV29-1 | CSTWTAKPGSVNEQFF
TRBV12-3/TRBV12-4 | CASSFIRTHSYNEQFF
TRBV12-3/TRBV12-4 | CASSVRGGTDTQYF
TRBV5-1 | CASSYGQGLDIQYF
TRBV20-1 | CSAVGGSSYNEQFF
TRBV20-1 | CSAGLAGGHEQFF
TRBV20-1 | CSALPPNWDTEAFF
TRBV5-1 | CASSLGPGPTDTQYF
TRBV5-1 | CASTFFWTGGTFANTGELFF
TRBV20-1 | CSPSGGAPETQYF
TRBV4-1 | CASSQATGSFYEQYF